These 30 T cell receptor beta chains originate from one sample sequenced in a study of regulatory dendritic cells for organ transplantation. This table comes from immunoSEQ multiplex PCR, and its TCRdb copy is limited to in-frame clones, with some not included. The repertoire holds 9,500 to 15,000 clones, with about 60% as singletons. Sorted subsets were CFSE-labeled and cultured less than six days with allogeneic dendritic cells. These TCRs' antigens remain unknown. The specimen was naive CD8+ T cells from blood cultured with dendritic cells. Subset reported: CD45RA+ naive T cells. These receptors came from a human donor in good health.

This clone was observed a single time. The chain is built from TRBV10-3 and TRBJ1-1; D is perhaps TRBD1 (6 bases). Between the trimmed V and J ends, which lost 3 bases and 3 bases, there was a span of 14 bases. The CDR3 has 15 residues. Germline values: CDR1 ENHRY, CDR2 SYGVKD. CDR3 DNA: TGTGCCATCAGTGACCCACAGGGTTGGGACACTGAAGCTTTCTTT. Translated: CAISDPQGWDTEAFF.

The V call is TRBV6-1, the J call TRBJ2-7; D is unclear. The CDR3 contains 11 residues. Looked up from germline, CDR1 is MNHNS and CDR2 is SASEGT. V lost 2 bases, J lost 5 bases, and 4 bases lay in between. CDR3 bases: TGTGCCAGCAGTGAAATAAACGAGCAGTACTTC. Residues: CASSEINEQYF.

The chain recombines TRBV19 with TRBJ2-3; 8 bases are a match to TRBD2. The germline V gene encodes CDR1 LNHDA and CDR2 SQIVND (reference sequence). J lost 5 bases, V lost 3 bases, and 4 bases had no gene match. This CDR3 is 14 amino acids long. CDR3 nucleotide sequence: TGTGCCAGTAGTATCGGCGGGGGGATAGATACGCAGTATTTT. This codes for CASSIGGGIDTQYF.

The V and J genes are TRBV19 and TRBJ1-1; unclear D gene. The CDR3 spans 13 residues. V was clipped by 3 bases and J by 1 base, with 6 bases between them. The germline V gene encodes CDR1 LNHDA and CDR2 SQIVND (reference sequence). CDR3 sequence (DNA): TGTGCCAGTAGTATGGGAGAGAACACTGAAGCTTTCTTT. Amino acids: CASSMGENTEAFF.

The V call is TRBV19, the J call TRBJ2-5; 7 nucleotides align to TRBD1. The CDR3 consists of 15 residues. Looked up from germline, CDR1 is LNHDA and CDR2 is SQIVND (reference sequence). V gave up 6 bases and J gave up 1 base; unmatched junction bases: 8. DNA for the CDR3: TGTGCCAGTAGCCAGGGGGACCTCATCCAAGAGACCCAGTACTTC. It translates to CASSQGDLIQETQYF.

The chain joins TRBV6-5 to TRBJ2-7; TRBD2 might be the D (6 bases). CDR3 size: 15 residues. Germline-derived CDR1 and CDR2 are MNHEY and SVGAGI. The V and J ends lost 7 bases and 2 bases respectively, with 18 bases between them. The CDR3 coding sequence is TGTGCCAGCATGCCTGGGAGCGGGTTCCCCTACGAGCAGTACTTC. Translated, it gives CASMPGSGFPYEQYF.

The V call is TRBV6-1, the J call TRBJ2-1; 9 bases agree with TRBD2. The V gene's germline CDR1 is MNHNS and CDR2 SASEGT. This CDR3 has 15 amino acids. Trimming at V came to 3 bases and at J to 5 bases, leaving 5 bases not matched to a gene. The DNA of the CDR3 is TGTGCCAGCAGTGATCAGCGGGGGGCTCACAATGAGCAGTTCTTC. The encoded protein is CASSDQRGAHNEQFF.

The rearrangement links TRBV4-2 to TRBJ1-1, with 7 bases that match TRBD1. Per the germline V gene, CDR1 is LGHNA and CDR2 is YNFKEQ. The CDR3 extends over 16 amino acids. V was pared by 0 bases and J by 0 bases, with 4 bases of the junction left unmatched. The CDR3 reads CASSQDQQGLNTEAFF. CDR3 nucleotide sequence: TGTGCCAGCAGCCAAGACCAACAGGGGCTGAACACTGAAGCTTTCTTT.

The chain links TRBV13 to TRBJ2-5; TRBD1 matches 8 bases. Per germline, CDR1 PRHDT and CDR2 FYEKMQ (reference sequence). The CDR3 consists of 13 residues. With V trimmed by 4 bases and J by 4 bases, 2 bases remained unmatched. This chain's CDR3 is CASSSGQGETQYF. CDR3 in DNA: TGTGCCAGCAGCTCAGGACAGGGAGAGACCCAGTACTTC.

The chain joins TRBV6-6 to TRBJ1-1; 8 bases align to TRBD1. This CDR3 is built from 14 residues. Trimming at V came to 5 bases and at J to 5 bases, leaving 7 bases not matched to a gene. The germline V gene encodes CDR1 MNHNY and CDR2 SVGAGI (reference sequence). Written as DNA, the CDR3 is TGTGCCAGCAGTCCCCGGACAGGGTGGACTGAAGCTTTCTTT. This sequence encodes CASSPRTGWTEAFF.

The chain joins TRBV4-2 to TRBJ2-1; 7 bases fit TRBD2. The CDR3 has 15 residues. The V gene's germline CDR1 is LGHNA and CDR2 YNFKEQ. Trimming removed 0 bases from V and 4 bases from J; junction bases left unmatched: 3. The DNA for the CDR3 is TGTGCCAGCAGCCAAGAGCTAGCGGCATACAATGAGCAGTTCTTC. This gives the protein CASSQELAAYNEQFF.

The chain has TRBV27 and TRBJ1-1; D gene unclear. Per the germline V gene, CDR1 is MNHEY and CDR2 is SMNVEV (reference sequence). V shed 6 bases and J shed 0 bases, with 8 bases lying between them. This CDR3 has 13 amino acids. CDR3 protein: CASSSRMNTEAFF. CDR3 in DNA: TGTGCCAGCAGCTCCAGGATGAACACTGAAGCTTTCTTT.

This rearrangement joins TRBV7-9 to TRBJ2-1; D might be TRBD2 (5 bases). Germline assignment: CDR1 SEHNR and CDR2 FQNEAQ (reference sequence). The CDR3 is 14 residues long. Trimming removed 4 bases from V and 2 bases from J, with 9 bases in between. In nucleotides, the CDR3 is TGTGCCAGCAGCTCAGGAGGCACCTACAATGAGCAGTTCTTC. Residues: CASSSGGTYNEQFF.

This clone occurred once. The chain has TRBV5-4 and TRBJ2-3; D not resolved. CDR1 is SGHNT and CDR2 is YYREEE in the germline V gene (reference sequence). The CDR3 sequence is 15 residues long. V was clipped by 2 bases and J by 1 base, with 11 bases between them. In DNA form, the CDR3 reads TGTGCCAGCAGCTTAGAGGAAATGGGCACAGATACGCAGTATTTT. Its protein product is CASSLEEMGTDTQYF.

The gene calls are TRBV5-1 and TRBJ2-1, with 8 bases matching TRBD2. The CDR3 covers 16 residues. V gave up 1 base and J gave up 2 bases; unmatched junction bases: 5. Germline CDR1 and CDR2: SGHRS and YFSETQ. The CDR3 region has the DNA TGCGCCAGCAGCTTGCCGGGGGGGTTCACCTACAATGAGCAGTTCTTC. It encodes CASSLPGGFTYNEQFF.

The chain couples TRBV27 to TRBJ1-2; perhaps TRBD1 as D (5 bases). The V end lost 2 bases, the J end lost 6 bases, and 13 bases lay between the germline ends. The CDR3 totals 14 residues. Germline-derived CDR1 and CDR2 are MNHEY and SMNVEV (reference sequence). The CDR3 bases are TGTGCCAGCAGTTTACTCGGGGGAATGGATGGCTACACCTTC. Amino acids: CASSLLGGMDGYTF.

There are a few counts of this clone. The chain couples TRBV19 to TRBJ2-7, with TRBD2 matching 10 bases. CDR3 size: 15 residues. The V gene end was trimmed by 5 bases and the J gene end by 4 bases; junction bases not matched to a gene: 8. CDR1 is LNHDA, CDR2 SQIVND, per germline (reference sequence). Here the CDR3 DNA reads TGTGCCAGTAGTCAGGCTAGCGGGGGCATATACGAGCAGTACTTC. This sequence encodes CASSQASGGIYEQYF.

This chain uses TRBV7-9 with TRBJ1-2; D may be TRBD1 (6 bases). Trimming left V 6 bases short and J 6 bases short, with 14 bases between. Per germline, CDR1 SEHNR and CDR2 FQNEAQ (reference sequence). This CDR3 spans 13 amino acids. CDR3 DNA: TGTGCCAGCAGTCCAGGACAGTCTCATGGCTACACCTTC. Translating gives CASSPGQSHGYTF.

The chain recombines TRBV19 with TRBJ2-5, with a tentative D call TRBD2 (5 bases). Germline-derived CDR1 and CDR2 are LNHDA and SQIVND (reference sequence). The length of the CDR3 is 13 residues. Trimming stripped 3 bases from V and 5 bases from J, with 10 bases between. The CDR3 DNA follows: TGTGCCAGTAGTATTGTAGGCGGGGAGACCCAGTACTTC. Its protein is CASSIVGGETQYF.

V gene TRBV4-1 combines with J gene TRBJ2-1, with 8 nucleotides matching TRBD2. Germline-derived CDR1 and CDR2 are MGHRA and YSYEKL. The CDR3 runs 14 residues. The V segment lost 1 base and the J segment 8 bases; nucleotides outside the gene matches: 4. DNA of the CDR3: TGCGCCAGCAGCCAAGGCGGGGGGATCGATGAGCAGTTCTTC. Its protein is CASSQGGGIDEQFF.

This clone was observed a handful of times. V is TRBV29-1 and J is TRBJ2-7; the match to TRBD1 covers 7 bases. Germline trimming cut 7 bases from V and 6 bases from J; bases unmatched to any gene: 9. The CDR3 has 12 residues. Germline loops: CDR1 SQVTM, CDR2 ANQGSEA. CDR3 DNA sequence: TGCAGCGCTTGGGACAGCGGAAGCGAGCAGTACTTC. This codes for CSAWDSGSEQYF.

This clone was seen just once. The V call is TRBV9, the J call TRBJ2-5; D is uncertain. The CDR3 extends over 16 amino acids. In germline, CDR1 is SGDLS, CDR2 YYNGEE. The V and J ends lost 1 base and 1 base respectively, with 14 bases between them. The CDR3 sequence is CASSVYGVLGQETQYF. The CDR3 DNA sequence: TGTGCCAGCAGCGTATACGGAGTCTTGGGCCAAGAGACCCAGTACTTC.

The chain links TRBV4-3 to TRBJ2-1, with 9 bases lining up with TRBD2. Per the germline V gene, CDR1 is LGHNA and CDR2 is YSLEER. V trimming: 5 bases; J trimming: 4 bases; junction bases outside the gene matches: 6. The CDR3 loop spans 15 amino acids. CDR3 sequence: CASSSGRGGYNEQFF. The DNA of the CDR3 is TGCGCCAGCAGCTCCGGGCGGGGGGGTTACAATGAGCAGTTCTTC.

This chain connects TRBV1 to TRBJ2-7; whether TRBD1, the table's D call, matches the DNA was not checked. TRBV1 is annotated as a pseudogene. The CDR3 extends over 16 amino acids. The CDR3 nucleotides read TGCACCAGCAGCCAACCCCGACAGGGTTATTCCCACGAGCAGTACTTC. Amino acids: CTSSQPRQGYSHEQYF.

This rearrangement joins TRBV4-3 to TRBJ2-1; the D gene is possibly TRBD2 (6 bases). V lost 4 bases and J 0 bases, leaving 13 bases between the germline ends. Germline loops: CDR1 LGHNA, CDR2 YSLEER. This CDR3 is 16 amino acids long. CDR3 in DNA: TGCGCCAGCAGCCCCGGGGGTCTTAGCTCCTACAATGAGCAGTTCTTC. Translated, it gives CASSPGGLSSYNEQFF.

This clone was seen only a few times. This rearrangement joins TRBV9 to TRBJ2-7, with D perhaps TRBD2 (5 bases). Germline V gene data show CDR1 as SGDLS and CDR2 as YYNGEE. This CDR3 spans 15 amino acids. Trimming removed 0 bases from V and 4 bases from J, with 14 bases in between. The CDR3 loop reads CASSVGASLGYEQYF. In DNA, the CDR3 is TGTGCCAGCAGCGTAGGGGCTAGCTTAGGTTACGAGCAGTACTTC.

The CDR3 coding sequence is TGTGCCAGCCGCGTCTGGACAGGGGGCACAGATACGCAGTATTTT. Its translation: CASRVWTGGTDTQYF. The chain recombines TRBV11-2 with TRBJ2-3; 9 positions agree with TRBD1. V lost 8 bases and J lost 1; bases outside the gene matches: 7. Germline CDR1 and CDR2: SGHAT and FQNNGV. The CDR3 length is 15 residues.

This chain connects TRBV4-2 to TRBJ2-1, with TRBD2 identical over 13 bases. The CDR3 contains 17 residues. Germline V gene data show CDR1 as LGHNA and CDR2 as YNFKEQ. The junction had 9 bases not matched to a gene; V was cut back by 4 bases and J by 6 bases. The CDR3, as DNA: TGTGCCAGCAGCCCCGGGACTAGCGGGGCTCTGGGCAATGAGCAGTTCTTC. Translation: CASSPGTSGALGNEQFF.

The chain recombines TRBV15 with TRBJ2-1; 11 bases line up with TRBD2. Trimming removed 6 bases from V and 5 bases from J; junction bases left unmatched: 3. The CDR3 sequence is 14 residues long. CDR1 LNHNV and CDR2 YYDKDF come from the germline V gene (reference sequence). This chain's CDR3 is CATSRLAGNNEQFF. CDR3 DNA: TGTGCCACCAGTAGACTAGCGGGGAACAATGAGCAGTTCTTC.

The CDR3, as DNA: TGTGCCAGCAGAACCGGGACAGGGCCCTACGAGCAGTACTTC. Translation gives CASRTGTGPYEQYF. V and J are TRBV6-5 and TRBJ2-7, with 9 bases aligning to TRBD1. CDR3 length equals 14 residues. V lost 6 bases and J lost 2; bases outside the gene matches: 5. Germline-derived CDR1 and CDR2 are MNHEY and SVGAGI.